The 32 T cell receptor beta chains given below trace back to one sample, sequenced in a study of blood T cell repertoires in COVID-19 (dated by TCRdb to between 2020 and 2021). The library was prepared using the immunoSEQ multiplex PCR assay. In TCRdb, the immuneACCESS table is reduced to in-frame sequences with V and J assigned. These tables do not hold every clone; where another copy was compared, an unresolved V gene accounts for under half, and the others remain unexplained. Within this sample are about 140,000 clones, with around 88% of them counted one time only. Clones ranked in the top ten supply 5% of the sample. The sequencing input was peripheral blood. The receptors originated from a human donor in a cohort sampled during active COVID-19.

For this clone: Other DNA sequences of this sample code for an identical CDR3. V gene TRBV27 combines with J gene TRBJ1-1; no reliable D call. The CDR3 consists of 13 residues. In germline, CDR1 is MNHEY, CDR2 SMNVEV (reference sequence). Trimming left V 2 bases short and J 5 bases short, with 9 bases between. DNA for the CDR3: TGTGCCAGCAGTTTAGGCCACCGAACTGAAGCTTTCTTT. This sequence encodes CASSLGHRTEAFF.

V and J are TRBV9 and TRBJ2-3, with 10 bases fitting TRBD2. The V and J ends lost 0 bases and 4 bases, in that order; junction bases with no gene match: 5. The CDR3 contains 16 residues. Germline CDR1 is SGDLS and CDR2 is YYNGEE. The CDR3: CASSVVAGGPPDTQYF. CDR3 nucleotide sequence: TGTGCCAGCAGCGTAGTAGCGGGGGGCCCCCCAGATACGCAGTATTTT.

The rearrangement joins TRBV20-1 to TRBJ2-5; 9 bases agree with TRBD2. The junction had 10 bases not matched to a gene; V was cut back by 3 bases and J by 5 bases. This CDR3 is 15 amino acids long. Per the germline V gene, CDR1 is DFQATT and CDR2 is SNEGSKA (reference sequence). CDR3 in amino acids: CSASPAGGRIETQYF. The CDR3, as DNA: TGCAGTGCTAGTCCCGCGGGGGGGCGGATTGAGACCCAGTACTTC.

The chain uses TRBV28 and TRBJ1-1, with 9 bases matching TRBD1. The V segment lost 3 bases and the J segment 5 bases; nucleotides outside the gene matches: 7. The CDR3 extends over 15 amino acids. CDR1 and CDR2 (germline): MDHEN, SYDVKM. The CDR3 spells CASSFGGQGRTEAFF. Written as DNA, the CDR3 is TGTGCCAGCAGTTTTGGGGGACAGGGAAGGACTGAAGCTTTCTTT.

This chain links TRBV5-1 with TRBJ1-3, with D uncertain. Germline lookup yields CDR1 SGHRS and CDR2 YFSETQ. The CDR3 extends over 15 amino acids. V was trimmed by 8 bases and J by 0 bases, leaving 15 bases between them. CDR3 in amino acids: CASSLVEGSGNTIYF. The CDR3 region has the DNA TGCGCCAGTTCCCTGGTGGAGGGCTCTGGAAACACCATATATTTT.

This clone was recorded once. V and J are TRBV19 and TRBJ2-7; TRBD1 matches at 7 bases. Germline CDR1 is LNHDA and CDR2 is SQIVND (reference sequence). The J segment lost 1 base and the V segment lost 0 bases, leaving 3 bases of the junction unmatched. The CDR3 is made up of 15 amino acids. CDR3 sequence reads: CASSIDLQGSYEQYF. The CDR3 DNA reads as TGTGCCAGTAGTATAGACCTACAGGGGTCCTACGAGCAGTACTTC.

Only a few counts were recorded for this clone. The CDR3 DNA sequence: TGTGCCTGGAGTGCGGGGGAGGAATACGAGCAGTACTTC. Translation: CAWSAGEEYEQYF. V usage is TRBV30 and J usage is TRBJ2-7, with TRBD2 as a possible D gene (6 bases). CDR1 is GTSNPN and CDR2 is SVGIG in the germline V gene (reference sequence). Trimming took off 1 base at V and 4 bases at J, with 11 bases between the two ends. The CDR3 has 13 residues.

The gene calls are TRBV5-4 and TRBJ2-7; 14 bases align to TRBD2. Trimming cost V 0 bases and J 4 bases; bases outside gene matches: 6. CDR1 is SGHNT, CDR2 YYREEE, per germline (reference sequence). The CDR3 is 17 amino acids. CDR3 region: CASSLDGGLAGGYEQYF. The CDR3 DNA reads TGTGCCAGCAGCTTGGACGGAGGACTAGCGGGGGGTTACGAGCAGTACTTC.

The V call is TRBV4-1, the J call TRBJ2-7; perhaps TRBD2 as D (7 bases). The germline gives CDR1 MGHRA, CDR2 YSYEKL. V was clipped by 1 base and J by 4 bases, with 17 bases between them. The CDR3 loop spans 16 amino acids. The CDR3 here is CASSQGGGGAGYEQYF. CDR3 coding DNA: TGCGCCAGCAGCCAAGGGGGCGGGGGCGCCGGATACGAGCAGTACTTC.

This clone was seen once. The chain has TRBV10-3 and TRBJ1-2, with D possibly matching TRBD1 (6 bases). V was trimmed by 4 bases and J by 5 bases, leaving 11 bases between them. The CDR3 loop spans 13 amino acids. In germline, CDR1 is ENHRY, CDR2 SYGVKD. CDR3 DNA: TGTGCCATCAGTGGGTTGGACAGATATGGCTACACCTTC. Its protein product is CAISGLDRYGYTF.

DNA of the CDR3: TGTGCCAGCAGCTTAATCGGACAGGCAGGACTAGCGGGAGGGAGTGAGCAGTTCTTC. Its protein is CASSLIGQAGLAGGSEQFF. The rearrangement links TRBV7-9 to TRBJ2-1; 15 positions agree with TRBD2. CDR3 length: 19 residues. With V trimmed by 2 bases and J by 9 bases, 14 bases remained unmatched. Germline V gene lookup returns CDR1 SEHNR and CDR2 FQNEAQ (reference sequence).

The V call is TRBV7-6, the J call TRBJ2-5, with D possibly matching TRBD1 (6 bases). Trimming removed 0 bases from V and 5 bases from J, with 16 bases in between. The CDR3 is 16 amino acids. Germline CDR1 and CDR2: SGHVS and FNYEAQ. CDR3 DNA sequence: TGTGCCAGCAGCTTAGCTGACTCCCTCCAGGGGGAGACCCAGTACTTC. This translates into CASSLADSLQGETQYF.

The sample holds one count of this clone. This chain joins TRBV27 and TRBJ1-1; D is unclear. This CDR3 has 13 amino acids. V lost 2 bases to trimming and J lost 5 bases, with 9 bases between them. In germline, CDR1 is MNHEY, CDR2 SMNVEV (reference sequence). The CDR3 DNA sequence: TGTGCCAGCAGTTTACGGGGTCAAACTGAAGCTTTCTTT. It translates to CASSLRGQTEAFF.

The chain uses TRBV5-1 and TRBJ2-7, with 11 positions matching TRBD1. In germline, CDR1 is SGHRS, CDR2 YFSETQ. The CDR3 runs to 15 residues. V lost 4 bases and J lost 7; bases outside the gene matches: 10. Written as DNA, the CDR3 is TGCGCCAGCAGCCCAATGGGGACAGGGGGAGAAGAGCAGTACTTC. It encodes CASSPMGTGGEEQYF.

In this sample, this clone turned up once. The chain employs TRBV2 and TRBJ2-1, with TRBD2 matching over 11 bases. Trimming cost V 2 bases and J 0 bases; bases outside gene matches: 12. The length of the CDR3 is 20 residues. CDR1 SNHLY and CDR2 FYNNEI come from the germline V gene. CDR3: CASSEPLLLAGESSYNEQFF. Written as DNA, the CDR3 is TGTGCCAGCAGTGAACCGTTATTACTAGCGGGGGAGAGCTCCTACAATGAGCAGTTCTTC.

The gene calls are TRBV2 and TRBJ1-1; 7 bases align to TRBD1. Germline CDR1 SNHLY, CDR2 FYNNEI. Trimming removed 6 bases from V and 7 bases from J; junction bases left unmatched: 11. This CDR3 spans 14 amino acids. CDR3 protein: CASRDGTDFIEAFF. For the CDR3, the DNA is TGTGCCAGCAGAGACGGGACAGATTTTATTGAAGCTTTCTTT.

This chain joins TRBV7-2 and TRBJ2-1, with a possible D match to TRBD2 (5 bases). Germline lookup yields CDR1 SGHTA and CDR2 FQGNSA. The V gene lost 5 bases and the J gene lost 7 bases, with 24 bases spanning the gap. The CDR3 is 17 amino acids. The CDR3 sequence: CASSPEGSAGLGNEQFF. As DNA, the CDR3 is TGTGCCAGCAGCCCAGAGGGCTCGGCAGGCCTCGGGAATGAGCAGTTCTTC. Based on the CDR3 plus reference TRBV7-2 and TRBJ2-1, the full variable domain is GAGVSQSPSNKVTEKGKDVELRCDPISGHTALYWYRQSLGQGLEFLIYFQGNSAPDKSGLPSDRFSAERTGGSVSTLTIQRTQQEDSAVYLCASSPEGSAGLGNEQFFGPGTRLTVL.

The CDR3: CASSLWGASNYGYTF. CDR3 in DNA: TGTGCCAGCAGTTTATGGGGGGCCTCTAACTATGGCTACACCTTC. The chain is built from TRBV28 and TRBJ1-2, with D perhaps TRBD1 (6 bases). The length of the CDR3 is 15 residues. Germline loops: CDR1 MDHEN, CDR2 SYDVKM. Trimming cost V 0 bases and J 0 bases, with 8 bases left between them.

The gene calls are TRBV4-2 and TRBJ2-2; the match to TRBD2 covers 8 bases. The CDR3 contains 15 residues. V shed 3 bases, J shed 2 bases, and the junction held 2 bases outside the gene matches. Germline V gives CDR1 LGHNA, CDR2 YNFKEQ. In DNA form, the CDR3 reads TGTGCCAGCAGCCACGGGGGGGGTAACACCGGGGAGCTGTTTTTT. Its translation is CASSHGGGNTGELFF.

The rearrangement joins TRBV7-9 to TRBJ2-5, with 8 bases matching TRBD2. Germline V gene data show CDR1 as SEHNR and CDR2 as FQNEAQ (reference sequence). J lost 4 bases, V lost 8 bases, and 12 bases had no gene match. This CDR3 contains 15 residues. This chain's CDR3 is CASRSSGWVGETQYF. The CDR3 DNA reads as TGTGCCAGCCGGTCTAGCGGGTGGGTTGGAGAGACCCAGTACTTC.

CDR3 DNA: TGTGCCAGCAGTGAAATGAGGGGGGGCGGAGAAAAACTGTTTTTT. Protein product: CASSEMRGGGEKLFF. The genes are TRBV2 and TRBJ1-4, with a tentative D call TRBD1 (6 bases). CDR1 is SNHLY and CDR2 is FYNNEI in the germline V gene. Trimming stripped 2 bases from V and 8 bases from J, with 15 bases between. The CDR3 length is 15 residues. Drawing the rest from reference TRBV2 and TRBJ1-4, the complete variable domain is EPEVTQTPSHQVTQMGQEVILRCVPISNHLYFYWYRQILGQKVEFLVSFYNNEISEKSEIFDDQFSVERPDGSNFTLKIRSTKLEDSAMYFCASSEMRGGGEKLFFGSGTQLSVL.

V is TRBV27 and J is TRBJ2-7; 7 positions agree with TRBD1. Germline V gene sequence: CDR1 MNHEY, CDR2 SMNVEV (reference sequence). Trimming took 5 bases from V and 6 from J; bases not matched to a gene: 13. The CDR3 runs to 15 residues. CDR3 sequence: CASSLLTTGSSEQYF. The DNA of the CDR3 is TGTGCCAGCAGTCTACTTACGACAGGGAGTAGCGAGCAGTACTTC.

This sequence joins TRBV28 and TRBJ1-2; TRBD1 matches at 11 bases. From germline, CDR1 is MDHEN and CDR2 SYDVKM. V dropped 2 bases and J dropped 6; count of bases not matched to a gene: 5. This CDR3 contains 15 residues. The CDR3 DNA reads as TGTGCCAGCAGTTTACCTCGGGACAGGGGGAATGGCTACACCTTC. This gives the protein CASSLPRDRGNGYTF.

CDR3 sequence (DNA): TGTGCCAGCAGGCATCGGCAGGGGTACGAGCAGTACTTC. It specifies CASRHRQGYEQYF. The J gene is TRBJ2-7, the V gene TRBV7-2, with a tentative D call TRBD1 (6 bases). This CDR3 contains 13 residues. CDR1 is SGHTA, CDR2 FQGNSA, per germline. V shed 6 bases and J shed 4 bases, with 13 bases lying between them.

V and J are TRBV4-1 and TRBJ2-7; 11 nucleotides match TRBD2. The V gene's germline CDR1 is MGHRA and CDR2 YSYEKL. The J segment lost 2 bases and the V segment lost 1 base, leaving 16 bases of the junction unmatched. This CDR3 region has 20 residues. The CDR3 sequence is CASSQVSFLVAGGIAYEQYF. The CDR3 DNA reads as TGCGCCAGCAGCCAAGTTTCGTTTTTGGTAGCGGGAGGGATCGCCTACGAGCAGTACTTC.

Comments on this clone: Other DNA sequences of this sample code for an identical CDR3. Here the CDR3 reads CAISEGTGPYEQYF. The CDR3 nucleotides read TGTGCCATCAGTGAGGGGACAGGACCCTACGAGCAGTACTTC. V is TRBV10-3 and J is TRBJ2-7; TRBD1 aligns across 8 bases. Germline assignment: CDR1 ENHRY and CDR2 SYGVKD. The CDR3 is made up of 14 amino acids. The V segment lost 2 bases and the J segment 2 bases; nucleotides outside the gene matches: 2.

This clone has just a few counts. The CDR3 bases are TGTGCCAGTAGTATCGGGACAGGGCGCGAGCAGTACTTC. As protein: CASSIGTGREQYF. The chain uses TRBV19 and TRBJ2-7, with TRBD1 matching 9 bases. Germline-derived CDR1 and CDR2 are LNHDA and SQIVND (reference sequence). Trimming removed 3 bases from V and 6 bases from J; junction bases left unmatched: 3. The CDR3 totals 13 residues.

This sequence joins TRBV3-1 (or the pseudogene TRBV3-2) and TRBJ2-1, with D maybe TRBD2 (5 bases). Per germline, CDR1 LGHDT and CDR2 YNNKEL (reference sequence). The V and J ends lost 0 bases and 9 bases respectively, with 15 bases between them. This CDR3 contains 15 residues. The CDR3 sequence is CASSQESSFAAEQFF. The CDR3 DNA is TGTGCCAGCAGCCAAGAGTCTAGCTTCGCCGCTGAGCAGTTCTTC.

This clone was seen a single time. The J gene is TRBJ1-2, the V gene TRBV10-3, with 7 nucleotides matching TRBD1. Germline V lookup: CDR1 ENHRY, CDR2 SYGVKD. Trimming cost V 2 bases and J 10 bases; bases outside gene matches: 13. This CDR3 is built from 15 residues. CDR3 region: CAISEDRQGRDDYTF. The CDR3 bases are TGTGCCATCAGTGAGGATAGACAGGGCCGGGATGACTACACCTTC.

The rearrangement links TRBV3-1 (or the pseudogene TRBV3-2) to TRBJ2-7, with a possible D match to TRBD1 (6 bases). Germline values: CDR1 LGHDT, CDR2 YNNKEL (reference sequence). The V and J ends lost 4 bases and 6 bases respectively, with 22 bases between them. The CDR3 has 16 amino acids. The CDR3, as DNA: TGTGCCAGCAGCCCGATCGCGGGCAGGGGTTTAGGCGAGCAGTACTTC. This gives the protein CASSPIAGRGLGEQYF.

The chain couples TRBV5-5 to TRBJ1-5, with 11 bases identical to TRBD1. This CDR3 is 14 amino acids long. The germline V gene encodes CDR1 SGHKS and CDR2 YYEKEE (reference sequence). V dropped 2 bases and J dropped 6; count of bases not matched to a gene: 1. Here the CDR3 DNA reads TGTGCCAGCAGCTTAGGACAGGGGGCTCAGCCCCAGCATTTT. Translation: CASSLGQGAQPQHF.

The genes are TRBV19 and TRBJ1-1; D gene uncertain. V was cut by 3 bases and J by 1 base, with 9 bases left in between. This CDR3 is built from 14 residues. Germline V lookup: CDR1 LNHDA, CDR2 SQIVND (reference sequence). Here the CDR3 DNA reads TGTGCCAGTAGTATGGGCCTCGCGAACACTGAAGCTTTCTTT. Translated, it gives CASSMGLANTEAFF.